Included here is one TCR beta chain sequence, with context. Antigen unknown. The germline V gene encodes CDR1 LGHNA and CDR2 YNFKEQ. V was trimmed by 2 bases and J by 1 base, leaving 12 bases between them. This CDR3 is 15 amino acids long. Repertoires were generated with immunoSEQ multiplex PCR, while TCRdb's copy carries only in-frame clones and drops some. This table holds over 20,000 clones, 85% found once. This entry is derived from a study of OX40 agonist ivuxolimab in advanced cancers. About the study: The eligibility criteria allowed prior anti-PD-1, anti-PD-L1 or anti-CTLA-4 therapy, and about 40% had some. Study findings and constraints: The investigators did not determine what antigen specificity the expanded peripheral T cells had.

This TCR derives from an adult with an advanced solid tumor such as melanoma, head and neck, liver or kidney cancer. The chain has TRBV4-2 and TRBJ2-7; possibly TRBD2 for D (6 bases). Specimen: CD4+ or CD8+ T cells sorted from blood, collected in a trial of the OX40 agonist ivuxolimab. The CDR3 DNA follows: TGTGCCAGCAGCCAATACGGGACTGCTTCCTACGAGCAGTACTTC. Protein: CASSQYGTASYEQYF.